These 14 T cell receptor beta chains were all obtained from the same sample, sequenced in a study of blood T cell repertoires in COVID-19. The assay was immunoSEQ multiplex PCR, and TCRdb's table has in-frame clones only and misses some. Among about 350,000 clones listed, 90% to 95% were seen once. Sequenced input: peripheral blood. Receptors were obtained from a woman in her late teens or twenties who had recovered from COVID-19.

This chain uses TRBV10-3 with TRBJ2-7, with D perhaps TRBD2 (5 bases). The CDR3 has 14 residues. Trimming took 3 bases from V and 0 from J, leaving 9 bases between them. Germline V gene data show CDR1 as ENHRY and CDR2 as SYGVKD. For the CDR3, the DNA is TGTGCCATCAGTGACTCGGACTCCTCCTACGAGCAGTACGTC. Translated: CAISDSDSSYEQYV.

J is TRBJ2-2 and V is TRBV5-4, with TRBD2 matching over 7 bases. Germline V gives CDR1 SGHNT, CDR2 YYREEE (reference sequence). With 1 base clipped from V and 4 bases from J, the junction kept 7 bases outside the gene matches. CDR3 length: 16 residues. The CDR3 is CASSLITGGFTGELFF. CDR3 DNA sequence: TGTGCCAGCAGCTTGATAACGGGAGGCTTCACCGGGGAGCTGTTTTTT.

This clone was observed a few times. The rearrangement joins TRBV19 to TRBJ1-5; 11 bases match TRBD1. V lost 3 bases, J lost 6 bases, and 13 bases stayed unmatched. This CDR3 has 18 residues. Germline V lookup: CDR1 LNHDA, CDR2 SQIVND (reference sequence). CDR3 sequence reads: CASSIQVWTGGSGQPQHF. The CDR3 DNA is TGTGCCAGTAGTATTCAGGTCTGGACAGGGGGCTCGGGTCAGCCCCAGCATTTT. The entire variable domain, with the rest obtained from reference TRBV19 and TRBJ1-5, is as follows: DGGITQSPKYLFRKEGQNVTLSCEQNLNHDAMYWYRQDPGQGLRLIYYSQIVNDFQKGDIAEGYSVSREKKESFPLTVTSAQKNPTAFYLCASSIQVWTGGSGQPQHFGDGTRLSIL.

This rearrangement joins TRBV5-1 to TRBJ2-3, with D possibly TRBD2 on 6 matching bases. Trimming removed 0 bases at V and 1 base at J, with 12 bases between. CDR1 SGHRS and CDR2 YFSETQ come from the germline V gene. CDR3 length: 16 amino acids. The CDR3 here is CASSLDGRERTDTQYF. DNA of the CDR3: TGCGCCAGCAGCTTGGATGGGCGGGAACGCACAGATACGCAGTATTTT.

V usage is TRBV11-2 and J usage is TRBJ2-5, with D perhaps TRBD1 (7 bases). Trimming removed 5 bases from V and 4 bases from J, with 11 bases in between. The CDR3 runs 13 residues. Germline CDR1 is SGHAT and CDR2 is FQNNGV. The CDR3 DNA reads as TGTGCCAGCAGCGGGAGGACAGGAGAGACCCAGTACTTC. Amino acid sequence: CASSGRTGETQYF.

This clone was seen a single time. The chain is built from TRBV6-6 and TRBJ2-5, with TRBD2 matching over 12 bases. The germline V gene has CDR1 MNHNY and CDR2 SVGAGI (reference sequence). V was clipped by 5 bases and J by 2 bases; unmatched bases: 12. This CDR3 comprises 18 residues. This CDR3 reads CASSHTRGLAGFQETQYF. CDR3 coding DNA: TGTGCCAGCAGTCACACGAGAGGACTAGCGGGGTTTCAAGAGACCCAGTACTTC.

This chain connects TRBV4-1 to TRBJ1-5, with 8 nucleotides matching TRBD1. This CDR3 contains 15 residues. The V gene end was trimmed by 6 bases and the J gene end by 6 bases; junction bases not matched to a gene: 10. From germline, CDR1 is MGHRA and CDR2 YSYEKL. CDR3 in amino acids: CASSPTGGFGQPQHF. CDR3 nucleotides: TGCGCCAGCAGTCCTACAGGGGGATTCGGTCAGCCCCAGCATTTT.

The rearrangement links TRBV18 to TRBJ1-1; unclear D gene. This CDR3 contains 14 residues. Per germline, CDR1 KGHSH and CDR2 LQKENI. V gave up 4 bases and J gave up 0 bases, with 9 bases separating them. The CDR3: CASSRYNMNTEAFF. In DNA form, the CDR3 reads TGTGCCAGCTCACGATACAACATGAACACTGAAGCTTTCTTT.

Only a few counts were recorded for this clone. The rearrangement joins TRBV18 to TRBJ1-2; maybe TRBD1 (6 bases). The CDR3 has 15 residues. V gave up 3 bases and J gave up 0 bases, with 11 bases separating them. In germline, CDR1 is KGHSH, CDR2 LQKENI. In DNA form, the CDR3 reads TGTGCCAGCTCACCGGAGCGGGGGCCTAACTATGGCTACACCTTC. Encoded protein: CASSPERGPNYGYTF.

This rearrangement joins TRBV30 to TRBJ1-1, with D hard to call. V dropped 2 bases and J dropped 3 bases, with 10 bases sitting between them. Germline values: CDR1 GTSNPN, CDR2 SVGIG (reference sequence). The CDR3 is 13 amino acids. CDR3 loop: CAWSRMADTEAFF. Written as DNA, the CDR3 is TGTGCCTGGAGTAGAATGGCGGACACTGAAGCTTTCTTT.

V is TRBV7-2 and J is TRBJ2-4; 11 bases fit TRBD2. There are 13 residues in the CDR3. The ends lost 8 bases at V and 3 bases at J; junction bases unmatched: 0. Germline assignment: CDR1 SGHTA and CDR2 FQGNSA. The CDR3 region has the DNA TGTGCCAGCGGACTAGCGGGCAAAAACATTCAGTACTTC. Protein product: CASGLAGKNIQYF.

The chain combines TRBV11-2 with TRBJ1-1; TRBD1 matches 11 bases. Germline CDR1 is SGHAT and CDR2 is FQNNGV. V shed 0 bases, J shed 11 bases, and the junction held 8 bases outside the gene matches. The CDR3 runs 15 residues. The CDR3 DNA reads TGTGCCAGCAGCTTAGAGGCCGGACAGGGGGCGGAGGCTTTCTTT. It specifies CASSLEAGQGAEAFF.

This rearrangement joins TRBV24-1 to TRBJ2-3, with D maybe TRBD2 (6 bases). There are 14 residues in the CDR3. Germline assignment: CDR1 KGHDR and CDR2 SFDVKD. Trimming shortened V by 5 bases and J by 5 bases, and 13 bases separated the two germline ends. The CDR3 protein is CATSVSGDGDTQYF. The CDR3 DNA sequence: TGTGCCACCAGTGTTTCGGGAGATGGAGATACGCAGTATTTT.

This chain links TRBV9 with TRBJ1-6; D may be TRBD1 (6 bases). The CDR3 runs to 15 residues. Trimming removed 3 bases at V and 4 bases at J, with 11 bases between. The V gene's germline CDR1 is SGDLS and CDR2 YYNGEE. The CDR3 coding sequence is TGTGCCAGCAGCGCAGGGGTCGCGTATAATTCACCCCTCCACTTT. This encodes CASSAGVAYNSPLHF. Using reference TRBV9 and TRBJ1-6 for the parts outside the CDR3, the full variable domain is DSGVTQTPKHLITATGQRVTLRCSPRSGDLSVYWYQQSLDQGLQFLIQYYNGEERAKGNILERFSAQQFPDLHSELNLSSLELGDSALYFCASSAGVAYNSPLHFGNGTRLTVT.